These 3 T cell receptor beta chains were sequenced from one sample in a study of regulatory T cells in long-lasting Graves disease. Relying on iRepertoire HTBI primers and Arm-PCR of CDR3 regions, the team built TCR beta libraries. TCRdb reanalysed the multiplex PCR reads using MiXCR and keeps one entry per CDR3 protein. The profile shows under 700,000 distinct CDR3 sequences, around 15% of them singletons. Time point meaning: newly diagnosed GD, antithyroid drugs for less than 3 months. RNA isolated from PBMCs was used to make the TCR library. These same records also appear under a second study, on T cells in Graves' hyperthyroidism and ophthalmopathy.

This specimen was peripheral blood mononuclear cells (PBMCs), taken at new diagnosis, from a patient treated with antithyroid drugs. All receptors derive from a woman aged 35-65 years with Graves disease.

V gene TRBV29-1 combines with J gene TRBJ1-1; the D is unclear. The CDR3 sequence is 11 residues long. From germline, CDR1 is SQVTM and CDR2 ANQGSEA. This chain's CDR3 is CRADGNTEAFF. The CDR3 region has the DNA TGCAGGGCAGATGGGAACACTGAAGCTTTCTTT.

This clonotype was seen repeatedly, ten times or more. This chain joins TRBV2 and TRBJ1-5, with a possible D match to TRBD1 (5 bases). CDR1 and CDR2 (germline): SNHLY, FYNNEI. Trimming stripped 1 base from V and 5 bases from J, with 9 bases between. This CDR3 is built from 14 residues. In DNA, the CDR3 is TGTGCCAGCAGTGAAGAGAGGGGCTATCAGCCCCAGCATTTT. Translating it yields CASSEERGYQPQHF.

The V gene is TRBV19, the J gene TRBJ1-1; D unresolved. This CDR3 contains 12 residues. Trimming took off 7 bases at V and 10 bases at J, with 16 bases between the two ends. Germline values: CDR1 LNHDA, CDR2 SQIVND (reference sequence). CDR3 bases: TGTGCCAGTACCATGAGCCAAGGTGCAGCTTTCTTT. It codes for CASTMSQGAAFF.